The 6 T cell receptor beta chains below were found in one sample sequenced in a study of neurological immune-mediated disorders. TCRdb itself ran the 5' RACE reads through MiXCR, one entry per CDR3 protein. Of more than 30,000 distinct CDR3 sequences in the sample, about an eighth were seen once. Time point: technical triplicate 2. The sequenced sample was CD4+ T cells from blood. The receptors shown here come from a female donor with HTLV-1-associated myelopathy (HAM/TSP).

This clonotype was detected ten times or more. The chain carries TRBV29-1 and TRBJ2-1; D might be TRBD2 (6 bases). CDR3 length: 14 amino acids. In germline, CDR1 is SQVTM, CDR2 ANQGSEA. V dropped 4 bases and J dropped 8 bases, with 18 bases sitting between them. CDR3 residues: CSVVPGDGVHEQFF. The DNA of the CDR3 is TGCAGCGTTGTTCCGGGAGATGGGGTCCATGAGCAGTTCTTC.

This clonotype was seen many times. This rearrangement joins TRBV24-1 to TRBJ2-1, with TRBD2 matching 9 bases. Unmatched junction bases numbered 4, after V lost 3 bases and J lost 2 bases. The CDR3 has 16 amino acids. Per germline, CDR1 KGHDR and CDR2 SFDVKD. CDR3 nucleotide sequence: TGTGCCACCAGTGATCCTAGCGGGGTGGCCTACAATGAGCAGTTCTTC. Amino acid sequence: CATSDPSGVAYNEQFF.

This clonotype was seen a single time. The rearrangement links TRBV7-9 to TRBJ1-5; D is ambiguous. The CDR3 is 12 residues long. V gave up 8 bases and J gave up 9 bases, with 14 bases separating them. Germline CDR1 and CDR2: SEHNR and FQNEAQ (reference sequence). CDR3 amino acids: CASGPDAWPQHF. The CDR3 region has the DNA TGTGCCAGCGGACCTGATGCCTGGCCCCAGCATTTT.

This clonotype was recorded many times. The rearrangement uses TRBV20-1 and TRBJ1-5; weak D call: TRBD1 (5 bases). The germline V and J ends were trimmed by 1 base and 4 bases, with 14 bases remaining between them. Germline V gives CDR1 DFQATT, CDR2 SNEGSKA (reference sequence). The CDR3 is made up of 15 amino acids. The CDR3 reads CSARATGTGNQPQHF. The CDR3 bases are TGCAGTGCTAGAGCAACCGGGACTGGGAATCAGCCCCAGCATTTT.

This clonotype occurred many times. The chain joins TRBV28 to TRBJ2-5, with D maybe TRBD2 (6 bases). Trimming pared 7 bases from V and 4 bases from J, leaving 19 bases between. CDR3 size: 15 residues. Germline CDR1 MDHEN, CDR2 SYDVKM. CDR3 DNA sequence: TGTGCCAGCACCCCTTCAACGGGGAGGAGAGAGACCCAGTACTTC. Protein product: CASTPSTGRRETQYF. The full variable domain, in which reference TRBV28 and TRBJ2-5 provide the parts outside the CDR3, is DVKVTQSSRYLVKRTGEKVFLECVQDMDHENMFWYRQDPGLGLRLIYFSYDVKMKEKGDIPEGYSVSREKKERFSLILESASTNQTSMYLCASTPSTGRRETQYFGPGTRLLVL.

This clonotype was counted ten times or more. The V gene is TRBV7-8, the J gene TRBJ2-1; no clear D gene. The germline V and J ends were trimmed by 6 bases and 7 bases, with 10 bases remaining between them. Germline V gene lookup returns CDR1 SGHVS and CDR2 FQNEAQ. The length of the CDR3 is 12 residues. The CDR3 is CASREEVNEQFF. CDR3 bases: TGTGCCAGCAGGGAAGAGGTGAATGAGCAGTTCTTC.